The T cell receptor (beta chain) under discussion was sequenced for a study of Tregs in tolerant kidney transplant recipients. The protocol was immunoSEQ multiplex PCR, while the TCRdb copy is restricted to in-frame clones and leaves out a portion. Altogether 84,000 or so clones are present, approximately 94% being singletons, with the ten largest covering about 1.5%. The ends were cut back, 2 bases at V and 1 base at J, with 11 bases in the middle. The germline V gene has CDR1 SEHNR and CDR2 FQNEAQ (reference sequence). This CDR3 region has 15 residues. A note on this clone: Its antigen is undetermined.

Study-wide points: Validation in larger populations is needed because few patients were studied. Donor-specific Treg expansion exceeded global Treg expansion in tolerant patients, suggesting antigen drive.

The nonmyeloablative bone marrow transplants came from related graft donors, with transient mixed chimerism. Unstimulated Tregs (CD4+CD25+CD127-) and CD4+CD25- non-Tregs were sorted from PBMCs. The sample in question was CD4+ T cells from blood (PBMCs), obtained 12 months after the transplant. The chain combines TRBV7-9 with TRBJ1-1, with D tentatively TRBD1 (5 bases). The clonotype originates from a human patient who received a combined kidney and bone marrow transplant. A subset of T cells may come from the graft donor. The CDR3 DNA is TGTGCCAGCAGCTTACAGACAGCAGAGAACACTGAAGCTTTCTTT. Translating it yields CASSLQTAENTEAFF.